Listed below are T cell receptor beta chains from one sample, sequenced in a study of early T cells in non-severe SARS-CoV-2 infection. MiXCR was run by TCRdb on the 5' RACE reads, yielding one entry per CDR3 protein. In the table there are some 57,000 distinct CDR3 sequences, 8% to 10% of which are singletons. Sequenced input: whole blood. The receptors shown here come from an adult who was a healthcare worker with PCR-confirmed SARS-CoV-2 infection or an uninfected control (not recorded which). CDR3s include the opening cysteine and the closing phenylalanine or tryptophan. A D gene is named only where the DNA matches it firmly. Clone size appears in some rows only: once, few, many, or a class for an expanded clone.

abundance | j_gene | d_gene | v_gene | CDR3nt | CDR3aa
. | TRBJ2-7 | TRBD2 | TRBV20-1 | TGCAGTGCTAGAGATCGTGCTCTCGGGAGGGCCTGGAACGAGCAGTACTTC | CSARDRALGRAWNEQYF
. | TRBJ2-2 | . | TRBV11-2 | TGTGCCAGCAGCTTAGATGTCCCAGGGTCCGTGACGAACACCGGGGAGCTGTTTTTT | CASSLDVPGSVTNTGELFF
many | TRBJ2-5 | . | TRBV19 | TGTGCCAGTAGTTCCCTTAGCGGACAAGAGACCCAGTACTTC | CASSSLSGQETQYF
. | TRBJ1-3 | . | TRBV20-1 | TGCAGTGCTAGAGAGGGGCCTGGAAACACCATATATTTT | CSAREGPGNTIYF
. | TRBJ2-1 | . | TRBV3-1 | TGTGCCAGCAGCCGAGACCGGAACCTAGTACTCTTC | CASSRDRNLVLF
few | TRBJ1-1 | . | TRBV12-3/TRBV12-4 | TGTGCCAGCAGTTTTACAAACACTGAAGCTTTCTTT | CASSFTNTEAFF
many | TRBJ2-3 | . | TRBV20-1 | TGCAGTGCCCCGACTAGACGGACGCAGTATTTT | CSAPTRRTQYF
few | TRBJ2-3 | TRBD2 | TRBV10-3 | TGTGCCATCAGGAGCGGGACTGGGCGGTTAGATACGCAGTATTTT | CAIRSGTGRLDTQYF
many | TRBJ2-5 | . | TRBV12-3/TRBV12-4 | TGTGCCAGCAGGAAGTGGGGCCAAGAGACCCAGTACTTC | CASRKWGQETQYF
medium-sized | TRBJ2-7 | . | TRBV5-6 | TGTGCCAGCACCCGGAGGGCTACGAACTACGAGCAGTACTTC | CASTRRATNYEQYF
. | TRBJ1-6 | . | TRBV18 | TGTGCCAGCTCACCAGACAGCTCACCCCTCCACTTT | CASSPDSSPLHF
. | TRBJ1-2 | . | TRBV6-1 | TGTGCCAGCAGTGAAGCGAATGGCTACACCTTC | CASSEANGYTF
few | TRBJ2-3 | TRBD2 | TRBV30 | TGTGCCTGGAATCCGGGGGGAACAGATACGCAGTATTTT | CAWNPGGTDTQYF
. | TRBJ2-3 | TRBD2 | TRBV9 | TGTGCCAGCAGCGTAGGCAATAGCGGGGGTTCCACAGATACGCAGTATTTT | CASSVGNSGGSTDTQYF
many | TRBJ2-1 | TRBD2 | TRBV7-3 | TGTGCCAGCAGCTTAATGGCGGGAGGGCCTTACAATGAGCAGTTCTTC | CASSLMAGGPYNEQFF
many | TRBJ2-7 | TRBD2 | TRBV27 | TGTGCCAGCAGTACCCTCGGGGGAGCGGGAGGGCCTGTTCTGGGAACCTACGAGCAGTACTTC | CASSTLGGAGGPVLGTYEQYF
. | TRBJ2-1 | . | TRBV5-1 | TGCGCCAGCAGCCAGACAGGACTTGCCTCCTACAATGAGCAGTTCTTC | CASSQTGLASYNEQFF
many | TRBJ2-7 | TRBD2 | TRBV5-1 | TGCGCCAGCAGCTTGCCTCGCAGGGAAGGGTCTAGCGGGAGTTACGAGCAGTACTTC | CASSLPRREGSSGSYEQYF
few | TRBJ1-6 | TRBD1 | TRBV7-2 | TGTGCCAGCAGCCACGGGACAGCATATAATTCACCCCTCCACTTT | CASSHGTAYNSPLHF
few | TRBJ2-4 | TRBD2 | TRBV5-6 | TGTGCCAGCAGCTGGGGACTAGCGGGATCTGAAAACATTCAGTACTTC | CASSWGLAGSENIQYF
. | TRBJ2-3 | . | TRBV12-3/TRBV12-4 | TGTGCCAGCAGCCGCCCAGGGACCGATACGCAGTATTTT | CASSRPGTDTQYF
medium-sized | TRBJ1-2 | . | TRBV27 | TGTGCCAGCAGTTTATCTGGGGCTAACTATGGCTACACCTTC | CASSLSGANYGYTF
many | TRBJ2-3 | . | TRBV10-3 | TGTGCCATCAACGACGGCGGAACTAGTGGCACAGATACGCAGTATTTT | CAINDGGTSGTDTQYF
. | TRBJ2-4 | TRBD1 | TRBV6-6 | TGTGCCAGCAGTACAGGGCGACAGGGGTATAGAAACATTCAGTACTTC | CASSTGRQGYRNIQYF
many | TRBJ2-3 | . | TRBV7-9 | TGTGCCAGCAGCCCGTTGGGGAGGCAAACAGATACGCAGTATTTT | CASSPLGRQTDTQYF
. | TRBJ2-3 | . | TRBV19 | TGTGCCAGTAGTATATGGGGCGGAGATACGCAGTATTTT | CASSIWGGDTQYF
. | TRBJ2-7 | . | TRBV7-9 | TGTGCCAGCAGCTTAGAACAGGGTGGGGCCTACGAGCAGTACTTC | CASSLEQGGAYEQYF
many | TRBJ2-3 | . | TRBV21-1 | TGTGCCAGCGTAACGACAGTTCCCGACAATACGCAGTATTTT | CASVTTVPDNTQYF
few | TRBJ2-1 | TRBD2 | TRBV7-3 | TGTGCCAGCAGTCCCCTTCCGGGACTAGCGGGCAACAATGAGCAGTTCTTC | CASSPLPGLAGNNEQFF
. | TRBJ2-7 | TRBD2 | TRBV11-2 | TGTGCCAGCAGCCCCACAGGGCTAGCGGGGAACGAGCAGTACTTC | CASSPTGLAGNEQYF
few | TRBJ2-1 | . | TRBV20-1 | TGCAGTGCTAGAGATTTCAGGTCGGGGCGCAATGAGCAGTTCTTC | CSARDFRSGRNEQFF
few | TRBJ1-6 | . | TRBV27 | TGTGCCAGCAGTTTACTGAGGGGAGAGTCTCGAAATTCACCCCTCCACTTT | CASSLLRGESRNSPLHF
many | TRBJ2-7 | TRBD2 | TRBV20-1 | TGCAGTGCCGCCCGCGGGGCTAGCGGACCATACGAGCAGTACTTC | CSAARGASGPYEQYF
few | TRBJ2-3 | . | TRBV28 | TGTGCCAGCAGGGCTCTCGAAGATACGCAGTATTTT | CASRALEDTQYF
few | TRBJ1-3 | TRBD1 | TRBV9 | TGTGCCAGCAGCCCGCAGGGGGCTGCTGGAAACACCATATATTTT | CASSPQGAAGNTIYF
. | TRBJ1-2 | . | TRBV5-4 | TGTGCCAGCAGCTGGGGGGCAGGTGTCTTAGGCTACACCTTC | CASSWGAGVLGYTF
few | TRBJ1-1 | TRBD1 | TRBV12-3/TRBV12-4 | TGTGCCAGCAGTCTAGGGACAGGGACTGAAGCTTTCTTT | CASSLGTGTEAFF
. | TRBJ1-1 | . | TRBV3-1 | TGTGCCAGCAGCCCCCCCGGCAAAGAAGCGTACACTGAAGCTTTCTTT | CASSPPGKEAYTEAFF
few | TRBJ2-7 | TRBD1 | TRBV4-1 | TGCGCCAGCCCCCGGGACAGATGCTACGAGCAGTACTTC | CASPRDRCYEQYF
. | TRBJ2-3 | . | TRBV7-2 | TGTGCCAGCAGCTTAGCGGCCCTTAGCACAGATACGCAGTATTTT | CASSLAALSTDTQYF
few | TRBJ2-7 | TRBD2 | TRBV27 | TGTGCCAGCAGTCCCGCGGGAGTCCTAGGCGACGAGCAGTACTTC | CASSPAGVLGDEQYF
. | TRBJ2-3 | . | TRBV12-3/TRBV12-4 | TGTGCCAGCAGTCTCGATCGAATGGAATACACAGATACGCAGTATTTT | CASSLDRMEYTDTQYF
many | TRBJ1-3 | . | TRBV7-8 | TGTGCCAGCAGCATGACTGGAAACACCATATATTTT | CASSMTGNTIYF
few | TRBJ2-7 | TRBD2 | TRBV11-2 | TGTGCCAGCAGCTTAGGGCGCCCGCTAGCGGGAGGGTCCTACGAGCAGTACTTC | CASSLGRPLAGGSYEQYF
few | TRBJ1-1 | . | TRBV4-1 | TGCGCCAGCAGAAGGGGACCCTGGCAGCCTAGCCCCCTGAACACTGAAGCTTTCTTT | CASRRGPWQPSPLNTEAFF
few | TRBJ2-7 | . | TRBV29-1 | TGCAGCGTTGAGGGGGGAGCCAATACCTACGAGCAGTACTTC | CSVEGGANTYEQYF
few | TRBJ1-2 | . | TRBV29-1 | TGCAGCGTTGGGGGACGGAACTTCTATGGCTACACCTTC | CSVGGRNFYGYTF
many | TRBJ2-1 | TRBD2 | TRBV20-1 | TGCAGTGCTAGAGATCCACTAGCGGGGTATAATGAGCAGTTCTTC | CSARDPLAGYNEQFF
many | TRBJ1-6 | TRBD1 | TRBV6-2/TRBV6-3 | TGTGCCAGCAGTAGCATGACAGGGGGCAATTCACCCCTCCACTTT | CASSSMTGGNSPLHF
few | TRBJ2-7 | TRBD2 | TRBV6-1 | TGTGCCAGCAGTGAAGATAGATATTGGGCTAGCGGGGTCTCGTACGAGCAGTACTTC | CASSEDRYWASGVSYEQYF